This TCR beta chain came from a study of breast tumors, draining lymph nodes, adjacent tissues. Study-wide results and limits: Compared with basal-like, luminal-like tumors shared significantly more repertoire with nontumor tissue. Compared with lymph nodes, tumors were less diverse; compared with nontumor tissue, more.

A single record per CDR3 protein comes from TCRdb applying MiXCR to the multiplex PCR reads. The sample lists about 230,000 distinct CDR3 sequences; roughly 32% were seen once. Axillary draining lymph nodes of breast cancer patients supplied the node samples. V lost 3 bases, J lost 4 bases, and 6 bases stayed unmatched. The V gene's germline CDR1 is KGHSH and CDR2 LQKENI. CDR3 length: 15 residues. This clonotype was seen a few times. As yet, its antigen is unknown. The clonotype was recovered from a female donor with breast cancer. Some clones in this sample may be carry-over from other donors' samples. The sequencing input was axillary lymph node tissue. V gene TRBV18 combines with J gene TRBJ1-2; 9 nucleotides line up with TRBD1. CDR3 residues: CASSPNRGPLYGYTF. DNA of the CDR3: TGTGCCAGCTCACCCAACAGGGGGCCGCTCTATGGCTACACCTTC. Full variable domain (rest looked up from reference TRBV18 and TRBJ1-2): NAGVMQNPRHLVRRRGQEARLRCSPMKGHSHVYWYRQLPEEGLKFMVYLQKENIIDESGMPKERFSAEFPKEGPSILRIQQVVRGDSAAYFCASSPNRGPLYGYTFGSGTRLTVV.